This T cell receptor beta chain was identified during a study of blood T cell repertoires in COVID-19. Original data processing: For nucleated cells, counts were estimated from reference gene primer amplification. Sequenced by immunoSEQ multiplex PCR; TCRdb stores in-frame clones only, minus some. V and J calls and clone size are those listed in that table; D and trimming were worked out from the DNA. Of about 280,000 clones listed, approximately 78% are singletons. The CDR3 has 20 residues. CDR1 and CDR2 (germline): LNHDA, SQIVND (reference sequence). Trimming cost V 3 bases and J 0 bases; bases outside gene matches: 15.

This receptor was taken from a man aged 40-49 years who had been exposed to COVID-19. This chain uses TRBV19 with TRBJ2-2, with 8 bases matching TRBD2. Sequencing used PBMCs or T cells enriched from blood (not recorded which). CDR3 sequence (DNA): TGTGCCAGTAGTATTTTAGCGGGGTTCTCCGAACGCGCGAACACCGGGGAGCTGTTTTTT. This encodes CASSILAGFSERANTGELFF.